This T cell receptor (beta chain) was found in a study of metastatic and nonmetastatic thyroid tumors. Patients were all untreated before their thyroid surgery. The germline V and J ends were trimmed by 3 bases and 0 bases, with 9 bases remaining between them. The CDR3 runs to 14 residues. Germline assignment: CDR1 SGHNT and CDR2 YENEEA. This clone appeared a few times. TCRdb re-called the PCR reads through MiXCR. The table includes roughly 34,000 clones, roughly a third detected once. The TCR comes from a female donor with papillary thyroid cancer or a benign thyroid nodule (not recorded which). Some clones in this sample may be carry-over from other donors' samples. Sequencing used tumor tissue. The rearrangement links TRBV11-3 to TRBJ2-7; D remains unclear. CDR3 nucleotide sequence: TGTGCCAGCAGCTTGCAGTACTTCTCCTACGAGCAGTACTTC. This sequence encodes CASSLQYFSYEQYF.